The clone carrying this TCR beta chain has a handful of counts. The sample originates from a study of blood T cell repertoires in COVID-19. The assay was immunoSEQ multiplex PCR, and TCRdb's table has in-frame clones only and misses some. The sample consists of around 180,000 clones, approximately 87% of them appearing once. The sequencing sample was made of peripheral blood. This sequence originates from a person in their 70s with COVID-19, enrolled during active disease.

The CDR3 region is CASSPGTSGSLRETQYF. The CDR3 DNA is TGTGCCAGCAGCCCCGGGACTAGCGGGAGTCTCCGGGAGACCCAGTACTTC. This rearrangement joins TRBV5-4 to TRBJ2-5; TRBD2 agrees at 14 bases. Per germline, CDR1 SGHNT and CDR2 YYREEE (reference sequence). The ends lost 4 bases at V and 5 bases at J; junction bases unmatched: 10. The CDR3 consists of 17 residues.